Sequencing of this T cell receptor beta chain was carried out in a study of blood T cell repertoires in COVID-19. Overall study context: Recovery among Cohort 3 donors was established by two negative PCRs, clearance, or symptom resolution.

The method was immunoSEQ multiplex PCR; TCRdb's version includes in-frame clones alone and lacks a portion of them. The table includes more than 200,000 clones, around nine tenths detected once. Trimming left V 2 bases short and J 6 bases short, with 18 bases between. In germline, CDR1 is LNHDA, CDR2 SQIVND (reference sequence). The CDR3 is made up of 16 amino acids. The sequence was collected from a man aged 30 to 45 in a cohort exposed to, infected with or recovered from COVID-19 (not recorded which). Material: PBMCs or T cells enriched from blood (not recorded which). The chain carries TRBV19 and TRBJ2-3; possibly TRBD1 for D (5 bases). Here the CDR3 reads CASSIPREGVTDTQYF. The CDR3 nucleotides are TGTGCCAGTAGTATACCCAGGGAAGGTGTGACGGATACGCAGTATTTT.